This T cell receptor (beta chain) was identified in a study of T cell responses to AZD1222 COVID-19 vaccine. Study-level findings and limits: Spike was spanned by vaccine-associated CD4 TCRs, which were dominant at 160-218 and 743-854.

Remarks on this clone: Its matching antigen is unknown.

TCRdb's table, derived via immunoSEQ multiplex PCR, lists solely in-frame clones and lacks some. The sample consists of 150,000 or so clones, about 88% of them appearing once. CDR3 length: 20 residues. Germline V CDR1 and CDR2: MNHEY, SVGEGT. The V and J ends lost 2 bases and 4 bases, in that order; junction bases with no gene match: 16. The V gene is TRBV6-2 or TRBV6-3, the J gene TRBJ2-7; 14 bases align to TRBD2. Source: peripheral blood, taken on day 0 of AZD1222 vaccination. This receptor was taken from an adult in good health. For the CDR3, the DNA is TGTGCCAGCAGTTACCACTCGGGACTAGCGGGAGCCGCGCGTTTTTACGAGCAGTACTTC. Translation gives CASSYHSGLAGAARFYEQYF.